The rows below give T cell receptor beta chains drawn from one sample of a study of blood T cell repertoires in COVID-19. Libraries were prepared by immunoSEQ multiplex PCR; TCRdb keeps only in-frame clonotypes and omits some of them. The sample contains 95,000 to 110,000 clones, over 75% of which appear only once. Material for sequencing was peripheral blood. Receptors were obtained from a human donor in a cohort sampled during active or convalescent COVID-19. Both conserved end residues are part of each CDR3. D genes are given only for firm matches. For some rows the clone size is stated as once, few or many, or as a class when expanded; others skip it.

v_call	d_call	clone_size	j_call	cdr3_nt	cdr3_aa
TRBV18	NA	NA	TRBJ1-5	TGTGCCAGCTCACCAGTGGGGGGGGACAATCAGCCCCAGCATTTT	CASSPVGGDNQPQHF
TRBV18	NA	NA	TRBJ1-1	TGTGCCAGCTCACATGGACAGTTGAACACTGAAGCTTTCTTT	CASSHGQLNTEAFF
TRBV27	NA	many	TRBJ1-5	TGTGCCAGCAGTTTAAAGAGCTCCAATCAGCCCCAGCATTTT	CASSLKSSNQPQHF
TRBV10-3	TRBD1	NA	TRBJ1-2	TGTGCCATCAGTGACCCGACAGGGAGAAACTATGGCTACACCTTC	CAISDPTGRNYGYTF
TRBV28	NA	few	TRBJ1-6	TGTGCCAGCAGTTTAGCCGGGGGTTTTGGTTCACCCCTCCACTTT	CASSLAGGFGSPLHF
TRBV28	NA	NA	TRBJ2-3	TGTGCCAGCAATCTCTGGGGGGGCCAAAGCACAGATACGCAGTATTTT	CASNLWGGQSTDTQYF
TRBV28	TRBD2	NA	TRBJ2-5	TGTGCCAGCAGTTTAAGGACTAGCGGGTGGGGGTGGCAGTACTTC	CASSLRTSGWGWQYF
TRBV5-1	NA	NA	TRBJ1-2	TGCGCCAGCAGCTTGGCCCCCACAGGAAACTATGGCTACACCTTC	CASSLAPTGNYGYTF
TRBV6-5	TRBD1	NA	TRBJ1-1	TGTGCCAGCCGACAGGGAGTGGTTGGTGAAGCTTTCTTT	CASRQGVVGEAFF
TRBV12-5	NA	NA	TRBJ1-5	TGTGCTAGTGGTTTGCTTGGGGCTTTAAGCAATCAGCCCCAGCATTTT	CASGLLGALSNQPQHF
TRBV5-8	TRBD1	NA	TRBJ1-6	TGTGCCAGCAGCTCTACAGGGGGCATTAATAATTCACCCCTCCACTTT	CASSSTGGINNSPLHF
TRBV7-9	TRBD1	NA	TRBJ1-2	TGTGCCAGCAGCTTTACAGGGGCCAGCGCCGACGGCTACACCTTC	CASSFTGASADGYTF
TRBV24-1	NA	NA	TRBJ2-7	TGTGCCAGAGGCTGGCGTCGAACCTACGAGCAGTACTTC	CARGWRRTYEQYF
TRBV11-3	TRBD1	NA	TRBJ2-2	TGTGCCAGCAGCTTCCGGGACAGGGGCACCGGGGAGCTGTTTTTT	CASSFRDRGTGELFF
TRBV6-2/TRBV6-3	NA	NA	TRBJ2-3	TGTGCCAGCAGTATTACAATGGATACGCAGTATTTT	CASSITMDTQYF
TRBV4-1	NA	NA	TRBJ2-2	TGCGCCAGCCGAACCCAAGGGGGCACCGGGGAGCTGTTTTTT	CASRTQGGTGELFF
TRBV7-9	TRBD1	once	TRBJ1-4	TGTGCCAGCAGCTTGGCAGGGGGCGTGAAACTGTTTTTT	CASSLAGGVKLFF
TRBV3-1/TRBV3-2	NA	NA	TRBJ2-7	TGTGCCAGCAGCCTCGAACAGGGCCGCTACGAGCAGTACTTC	CASSLEQGRYEQYF
TRBV23-1	TRBD1	NA	TRBJ1-1	TGCGCCAGCAGTCAATTTATCTGGTCATCCGGGACAGGGGAACGGGGCACTGAAGCTTTCTTT	CASSQFIWSSGTGERGTEAFF
TRBV5-1	TRBD2	NA	TRBJ2-1	TGCGCCAGCAGCTCCGGACTAGCATACAATGAGCAGTTCTTC	CASSSGLAYNEQFF
TRBV5-6	NA	NA	TRBJ1-4	TGTGCCAGCAGCTTGGTTGGCAGGGGAGTCGGTGCTAATGAAAAACTGTTTTTT	CASSLVGRGVGANEKLFF
TRBV9	TRBD2	NA	TRBJ2-5	TGTGCCAGCAGCATAGCTTATGGGGGACTAGCGGGGGAAGAGACCCAGTACTTC	CASSIAYGGLAGEETQYF
TRBV5-1	NA	NA	TRBJ2-5	TGCGCCAGCAGATCACGGCAGGTCCAAGAGACCCAGTACTTC	CASRSRQVQETQYF